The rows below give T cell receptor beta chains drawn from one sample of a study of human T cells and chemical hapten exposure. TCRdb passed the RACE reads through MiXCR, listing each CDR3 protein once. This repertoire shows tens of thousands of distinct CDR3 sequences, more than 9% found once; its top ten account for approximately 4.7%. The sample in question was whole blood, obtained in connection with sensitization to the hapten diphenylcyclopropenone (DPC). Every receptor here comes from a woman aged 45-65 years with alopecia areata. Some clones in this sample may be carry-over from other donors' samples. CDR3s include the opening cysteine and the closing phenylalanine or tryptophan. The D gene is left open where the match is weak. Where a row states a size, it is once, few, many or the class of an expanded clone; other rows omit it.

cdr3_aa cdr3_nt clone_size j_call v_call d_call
CASSPGKGGTEAFF TGTGCCAGCAGTCCAGGCAAGGGGGGCACTGAAGCTTTCTTT few TRBJ1-1 TRBV12-3/TRBV12-4 .
CSARATSRSSYNEQFF TGCAGTGCTAGGGCTACTAGCAGGAGCTCCTACAATGAGCAGTTCTTC many TRBJ2-1 TRBV20-1 .
CASSLTSGSPNEQFF TGTGCCAGCAGCCTCACTAGCGGGAGTCCCAATGAGCAGTTCTTC few TRBJ2-1 TRBV6-1 TRBD2
CASSEVPRFWTSNYGYTF TGTGCCAGCAGTGAAGTGCCGAGGTTTTGGACGTCTAACTATGGCTACACCTTC few TRBJ1-2 TRBV2 .
CASSLKQAGTSGFETQYF TGTGCCAGCAGCCTCAAACAAGCCGGGACTAGCGGGTTTGAGACCCAGTACTTC many TRBJ2-5 TRBV7-6 TRBD2
CASSSRTGGFRETQYF TGTGCCAGCAGTTCCCGGACAGGGGGGTTTCGGGAGACCCAGTACTTC . TRBJ2-5 TRBV28 TRBD1
CASSQSSGSSGNEQFF TGTGCCAGCAGCCAATCTAGCGGGAGTTCGGGAAATGAGCAGTTCTTC many TRBJ2-1 TRBV3-1 TRBD2
CSARPPTSGSYNEQFF TGCAGTGCTAGACCCCCGACTAGCGGATCCTACAATGAGCAGTTCTTC many TRBJ2-1 TRBV20-1 TRBD2
CASSLANRGSTEAFF TGTGCCAGCAGCTTAGCCAACAGGGGAAGCACTGAAGCTTTCTTT . TRBJ1-1 TRBV7-2 TRBD1
CAWSVSAVSNQPQHF TGTGCCTGGAGTGTATCGGCAGTTAGCAATCAGCCCCAGCATTTT . TRBJ1-5 TRBV30 .